This T cell receptor beta chain was obtained from a study of shared clonotypes between healthy human individuals. Study in general: Those who served as donors were two women and a few men between the ages of 18 and 49.

The method was immunoSEQ multiplex PCR; TCRdb's version includes in-frame clones alone and lacks a portion of them. The table lists more than 450,000 clones, about four fifths of them singletons, with over 10% in the top ten. CDR3 length equals 18 residues. V shed 6 bases, J shed 0 bases, and the junction held 10 bases outside the gene matches. The germline V gene has CDR1 MDHEN and CDR2 SYDVKM. Only Caucasian adults living in Nashville, Tennessee served as donors. The clonotype comes from a woman between 40 and 50 years old in good health. Some clones in this sample may be carry-over from other donors' samples. The J gene is TRBJ2-6, the V gene TRBV28; 8 bases are a match to TRBD1. The material sequenced was PBMCs. CDR3 in amino acids: CASRRTGRPSSGANVLTF. CDR3 DNA sequence: TGTGCCAGCAGACGGACAGGGCGACCGAGCTCTGGGGCCAACGTCCTGACTTTC.